The present TCR beta chain was sequenced within a study of shared clonotypes between healthy human individuals. The donor cohort consisted entirely of Caucasian adults residing in Nashville, Tennessee. The CDR3 length is 12 residues. From germline, CDR1 is GTSNPN and CDR2 SVGIG (reference sequence). As processed by the authors: Junction-only immunoSEQ data arrived without quality scores, meaning filtering differed. Clones were read by immunoSEQ multiplex PCR, and TCRdb kept only the in-frame ones, dropping some. V, J and clone size are those of that table, while D and trimming were read from the DNA. This table has approximately 440,000 clones, 60% to 80% appearing once. Turning to this clone: This probably arose from a read error, given a far larger clone one base away.

This receptor was taken from a woman aged 40 to 49 in good health. Some clones in this sample may be carry-over from other donors' samples. This sequence joins TRBV30 and TRBJ2-5; D is unclear. The DNA end is a closer match to TRBJ2-7, so the J assignment may be wrong. Material: PBMCs. The DNA of the CDR3 is TGTGCCTGGGGTCGACACCCCTACGAGCAGTACTTC. Encoded protein: CAWGRHPYEQYF.